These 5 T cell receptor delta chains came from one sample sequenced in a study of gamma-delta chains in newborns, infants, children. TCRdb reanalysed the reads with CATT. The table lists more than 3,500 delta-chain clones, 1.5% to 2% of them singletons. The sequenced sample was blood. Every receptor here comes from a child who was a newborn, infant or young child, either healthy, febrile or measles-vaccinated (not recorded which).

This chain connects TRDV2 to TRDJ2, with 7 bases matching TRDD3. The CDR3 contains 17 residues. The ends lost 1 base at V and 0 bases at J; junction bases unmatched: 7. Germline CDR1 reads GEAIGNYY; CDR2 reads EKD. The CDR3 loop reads CACDTLGNGALTAQLFF. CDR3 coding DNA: TGTGCCTGTGACACACTGGGGAATGGGGCTTTGACAGCACAACTCTTCTTT.

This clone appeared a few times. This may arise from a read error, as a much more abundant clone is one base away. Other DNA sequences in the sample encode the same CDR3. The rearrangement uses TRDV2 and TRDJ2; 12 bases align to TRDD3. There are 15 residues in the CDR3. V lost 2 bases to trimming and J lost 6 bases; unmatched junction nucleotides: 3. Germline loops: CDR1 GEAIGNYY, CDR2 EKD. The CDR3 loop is CACDILGDTAAQLFF. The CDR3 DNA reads TGTGCCTGTGACATCCTGGGGGATACGGCAGCACAACTCTTCTTT.

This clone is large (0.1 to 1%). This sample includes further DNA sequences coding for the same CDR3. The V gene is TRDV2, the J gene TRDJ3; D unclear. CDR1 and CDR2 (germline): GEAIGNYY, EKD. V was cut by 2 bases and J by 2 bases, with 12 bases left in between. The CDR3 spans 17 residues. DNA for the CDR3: TGTGCCTGTGACAGGGAAGCTCAAGCCTGGGACACCCGACAGATGTTTTTC. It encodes CACDREAQAWDTRQMFF.

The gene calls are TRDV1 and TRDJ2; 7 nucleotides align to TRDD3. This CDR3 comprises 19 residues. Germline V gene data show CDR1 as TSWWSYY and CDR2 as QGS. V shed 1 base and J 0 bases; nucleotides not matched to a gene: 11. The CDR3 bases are TGTGCTCTTGGGGAACGAGGATGGTGGATACGCGCTTTGACAGCACAACTCTTCTTT. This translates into CALGERGWWIRALTAQLFF.

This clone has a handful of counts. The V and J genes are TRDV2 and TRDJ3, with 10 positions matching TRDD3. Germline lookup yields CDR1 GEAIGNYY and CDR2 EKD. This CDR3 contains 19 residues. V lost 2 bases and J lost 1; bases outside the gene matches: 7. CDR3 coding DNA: TGTGCCTGTGACAAAGTACTGGGGGATGAGTCCTGGGACACCCGACAGATGTTTTTC. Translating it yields CACDKVLGDESWDTRQMFF.